What follows are 25 T cell receptor beta chains derived from one specimen sequenced in a study of T cell responses to AZD1222 COVID-19 vaccine. Clones were sequenced by immunoSEQ multiplex PCR, and TCRdb holds only the in-frame ones, with some missing. The sample has about 140,000 clones; approximately 90% are singletons. This material consisted of peripheral blood, taken on day 0 of AZD1222 vaccination. These receptors were collected from an adult in good health.

The J gene is TRBJ2-3, the V gene TRBV5-6; D is possibly TRBD1 (6 bases). CDR3 length: 17 residues. Germline values: CDR1 SGHDT, CDR2 YYEEEE. The V end was cut by 2 bases, the J end by 1 base, with 17 bases between. CDR3 DNA: TGTGCCAGCAGCTTACAGGGTTACATGGGCCGCACAGATACGCAGTATTTT. Its translation: CASSLQGYMGRTDTQYF.

This chain links TRBV6-2 or TRBV6-3 with TRBJ1-3, with D hard to call. This CDR3 is 13 amino acids long. Trimming left V 4 bases short and J 7 bases short, with 11 bases between. The V gene's germline CDR1 is MNHEY and CDR2 SVGEGT. The CDR3 bases are TGTGCCAGCAGTTTGCAATGGACGAACACCATATATTTT. Its protein is CASSLQWTNTIYF.

The chain joins TRBV28 to TRBJ2-2; possibly TRBD1 for D (6 bases). CDR1 and CDR2 (germline): MDHEN, SYDVKM. V dropped 7 bases and J dropped 7 bases, with 19 bases sitting between them. This CDR3 has 15 residues. The CDR3: CASTLSRGFGGELFF. DNA of the CDR3: TGTGCCAGCACCCTTAGTAGGGGGTTTGGCGGGGAGCTGTTTTTT.

This clone was detected only a few times. The rearrangement uses TRBV6-4 and TRBJ1-5; D gene uncertain. Trimming removed 4 bases at V and 0 bases at J, with 4 bases between. The germline V gene has CDR1 MRHNA and CDR2 SNTAGT. This CDR3 is 13 amino acids long. CDR3 in DNA: TGTGCCAGCAGTGTCAATAGCAATCAGCCCCAGCATTTT. This gives the protein CASSVNSNQPQHF.

This chain connects TRBV4-3 to TRBJ1-3, with 8 bases aligning to TRBD1. The CDR3 covers 16 residues. Germline V gives CDR1 LGHNA, CDR2 YSLEER. Trimming at V came to 0 bases and at J to 3 bases, leaving 4 bases not matched to a gene. The CDR3 spells CASSQDRQGNGNTIYF. As DNA, the CDR3 is TGCGCCAGCAGCCAAGATCGACAGGGGAATGGAAACACCATATATTTT.

Only a few counts were recorded for this clone. V usage is TRBV20-1 and J usage is TRBJ2-7; D uncertain. The CDR3 extends over 11 amino acids. CDR1 and CDR2 (germline): DFQATT, SNEGSKA (reference sequence). V shed 8 bases and J shed 4 bases, with 12 bases lying between them. CDR3 nucleotide sequence: TGCAGTCCAAAGAGAGGTTACGAGCAGTACTTC. Translating gives CSPKRGYEQYF.

The chain is built from TRBV5-8 and TRBJ1-3; D is undetermined. The CDR3 is 13 amino acids. Per germline, CDR1 SGHTS and CDR2 YDEGEE. V was trimmed by 1 base and J by 8 bases, leaving 10 bases between them. In DNA form, the CDR3 reads TGTGCCAGCAGCTTGCGGCTCGGAGACACCATATATTTT. Its translation is CASSLRLGDTIYF.

The gene calls are TRBV9 and TRBJ1-6; 7 bases map to TRBD1. In germline, CDR1 is SGDLS, CDR2 YYNGEE. With V trimmed by 4 bases and J by 0 bases, 7 bases remained unmatched. CDR3 length: 17 residues. The CDR3 region has the DNA TGTGCCAGCAGCTCCCGGGACAGCAGCTCCTATAATTCACCCCTCCACTTT. This sequence encodes CASSSRDSSSYNSPLHF.

This clone was counted between two and nine times. The chain uses TRBV2 and TRBJ1-6, with D hard to call. The CDR3 spans 13 residues. Germline CDR1 is SNHLY and CDR2 is FYNNEI. V gave up 5 bases and J gave up 7 bases, with 9 bases separating them. The CDR3 protein is CASSSSWNSPLHF. For the CDR3, the DNA is TGTGCCAGCAGTAGCTCATGGAATTCACCCCTCCACTTT. Complete variable domain (other parts from reference TRBV2 and TRBJ1-6): EPEVTQTPSHQVTQMGQEVILRCVPISNHLYFYWYRQILGQKVEFLVSFYNNEISEKSEIFDDQFSVERPDGSNFTLKIRSTKLEDSAMYFCASSSSWNSPLHFGNGTRLTVT.

This clone came up once. The chain uses TRBV11-3 and TRBJ1-1; no clear D gene. This CDR3 has 14 amino acids. Per the germline V gene, CDR1 is SGHNT and CDR2 is YENEEA. Trimming left V 3 bases short and J 4 bases short, with 12 bases between. As DNA, the CDR3 is TGTGCCAGCAGCTTTCGGGGATTTGGCACTGAAGCTTTCTTT. The encoded protein is CASSFRGFGTEAFF.

The chain carries TRBV28 and TRBJ2-3, with 9 nucleotides matching TRBD2. Germline CDR1 MDHEN, CDR2 SYDVKM. The ends lost 9 bases at V and 1 base at J; junction bases unmatched: 5. This CDR3 contains 14 residues. In DNA, the CDR3 is TGTGCCAGTGATGTAGCGGGGGGCACAGATACGCAGTATTTT. Its protein product is CASDVAGGTDTQYF.

The rearrangement uses TRBV18 and TRBJ1-1; D not resolved. The germline gives CDR1 KGHSH, CDR2 LQKENI. CDR3 length: 15 residues. The germline V and J ends were trimmed by 5 bases and 2 bases, with 15 bases remaining between them. For the CDR3, the DNA is TGTGCCAGCTCATCTCCGCGCGGGCCAAACACTGAAGCTTTCTTT. It translates to CASSSPRGPNTEAFF. The whole variable domain, remainder taken from reference TRBV18 and TRBJ1-1, is NAGVMQNPRHLVRRRGQEARLRCSPMKGHSHVYWYRQLPEEGLKFMVYLQKENIIDESGMPKERFSAEFPKEGPSILRIQQVVRGDSAAYFCASSSPRGPNTEAFFGQGTRLTVV.

This chain links TRBV28 with TRBJ2-6, with a weak D call TRBD2 (6 bases). Trimming stripped 5 bases from V and 1 base from J, with 18 bases between. CDR3 length equals 18 residues. The germline CDR1 and CDR2 sequences are MDHEN and SYDVKM. In DNA form, the CDR3 reads TGTGCCAGCAGTCCCGGGGGAGGTGGCTTATCTGGGGCCAACGTCCTGACTTTC. The encoded protein is CASSPGGGGLSGANVLTF. The whole variable domain, remainder taken from reference TRBV28 and TRBJ2-6, is DVKVTQSSRYLVKRTGEKVFLECVQDMDHENMFWYRQDPGLGLRLIYFSYDVKMKEKGDIPEGYSVSREKKERFSLILESASTNQTSMYLCASSPGGGGLSGANVLTFGAGSRLTVL.

The rearrangement joins TRBV30 to TRBJ1-6; 7 nucleotides agree with TRBD1. The ends lost 0 bases at V and 9 bases at J; junction bases unmatched: 5. Germline V gene sequence: CDR1 GTSNPN, CDR2 SVGIG (reference sequence). The CDR3 contains 14 residues. CDR3 in amino acids: CAWSVRGGASPLHF. The CDR3 coding sequence is TGTGCCTGGAGTGTACGAGGGGGCGCTTCACCCCTCCACTTT.

The chain links TRBV19 to TRBJ2-2; D is undetermined. V was pared by 4 bases and J by 0 bases, with 6 bases between. The CDR3 consists of 14 residues. Germline CDR1 and CDR2: LNHDA and SQIVND (reference sequence). In DNA form, the CDR3 reads TGTGCCAGTAGTAGGGAAACGAACACCGGGGAGCTGTTTTTT. Protein product: CASSRETNTGELFF.

This clone was picked up one time. This rearrangement joins TRBV6-6 to TRBJ1-2, with D maybe TRBD1 (6 bases). This CDR3 contains 16 residues. In germline, CDR1 is MNHNY, CDR2 SVGAGI (reference sequence). V was pared by 0 bases and J by 6 bases, with 17 bases between. The CDR3 is CASSYSRDPPGDGYTF. The CDR3 bases are TGTGCCAGCAGTTACTCGAGGGACCCCCCAGGGGATGGCTACACCTTC.

This rearrangement joins TRBV4-3 to TRBJ1-1; D is unclear. The V end lost 0 bases, the J end lost 3 bases, and 8 bases lay between the germline ends. Germline V gene data show CDR1 as LGHNA and CDR2 as YSLEER. The CDR3 runs to 14 residues. The CDR3 sequence is CASSQDRGYTEAFF. DNA for the CDR3: TGCGCCAGCAGCCAAGATCGCGGGTACACTGAAGCTTTCTTT.

The chain carries TRBV19 and TRBJ1-1, with D perhaps matching TRBD1 (5 bases). Trimming pared 3 bases from V and 1 base from J, leaving 12 bases between. This CDR3 has 15 residues. From germline, CDR1 is LNHDA and CDR2 SQIVND (reference sequence). CDR3 sequence reads: CASSIQGTQNTEAFF. In DNA form, the CDR3 reads TGTGCCAGTAGTATCCAGGGCACACAGAACACTGAAGCTTTCTTT.

This clone was observed a few times. The chain carries TRBV25-1 and TRBJ2-2; 10 positions agree with TRBD1. Trimming took 7 bases from V and 3 from J; bases not matched to a gene: 5. CDR3 length equals 15 residues. The germline gives CDR1 MGHDK, CDR2 SYGVNS. The CDR3 DNA reads TGTGCCAGCACCGCCGGGACAGGGGACACCGGGGAGCTGTTTTTT. This encodes CASTAGTGDTGELFF.

This chain links TRBV12-3 or TRBV12-4 with TRBJ2-2, with D possibly matching TRBD1 (6 bases). The CDR3 extends over 13 amino acids. The germline V and J ends were trimmed by 5 bases and 5 bases, with 9 bases remaining between them. The CDR3 here is CASSIQGTGELFF. The CDR3 nucleotides read TGTGCCAGCAGTATACAGGGAACCGGGGAGCTGTTTTTT.

The chain combines TRBV7-2 with TRBJ2-7, with D unclear. Looked up from germline, CDR1 is SGHTA and CDR2 is FQGNSA. Between the trimmed V and J ends, which lost 0 bases and 2 bases, there was a span of 14 bases. CDR3 length: 16 amino acids. In DNA form, the CDR3 reads TGTGCCAGCAGCTTAGCGTTCACATTATTTACCTACGAGCAGTACTTC. Its translation is CASSLAFTLFTYEQYF.

Worth noting for this clone: Additional DNA sequences in this sample encode the identical CDR3. V and J are TRBV11-2 and TRBJ2-3; no definite D call. Looked up from germline, CDR1 is SGHAT and CDR2 is FQNNGV. The CDR3 extends over 12 amino acids. The V end was cut by 5 bases, the J end by 4 bases, with 7 bases between. The CDR3 is CASSLAADTQYF. CDR3 sequence (DNA): TGTGCCAGCAGCCTGGCCGCAGATACGCAGTATTTT.

The chain recombines TRBV5-1 with TRBJ2-2, with 7 bases fitting TRBD2. This CDR3 has 16 residues. After removal of 1 base from V and 4 bases from J, the junction contained 7 bases not matched to a gene. Germline-derived CDR1 and CDR2 are SGHRS and YFSETQ. CDR3 in DNA: TGCGCCAGCAGCTTGTATCCGGGCGGGGGCACCGGGGAGCTGTTTTTT. Protein: CASSLYPGGGTGELFF.

This chain links TRBV19 with TRBJ1-2; D not resolved. The length of the CDR3 is 12 residues. Germline V gene lookup returns CDR1 LNHDA and CDR2 SQIVND (reference sequence). V lost 6 bases to trimming and J lost 3 bases, with 8 bases between them. The CDR3 DNA follows: TGTGCCAGTAGATCGAATTACTATGGCTACACCTTC. Translated: CASRSNYYGYTF.

This sequence joins TRBV28 and TRBJ2-1; D uncertain. V was shortened by 2 bases and J by 6 bases, with 11 bases between the two germline ends. The CDR3 consists of 14 residues. Germline CDR1 and CDR2: MDHEN and SYDVKM. The CDR3 sequence: CASSLAVFLNEQFF. The CDR3 DNA follows: TGTGCCAGCAGTTTAGCTGTTTTCCTCAATGAGCAGTTCTTC. Looking up the rest from reference TRBV28 and TRBJ2-1 gives the full variable domain: DVKVTQSSRYLVKRTGEKVFLECVQDMDHENMFWYRQDPGLGLRLIYFSYDVKMKEKGDIPEGYSVSREKKERFSLILESASTNQTSMYLCASSLAVFLNEQFFGPGTRLTVL.